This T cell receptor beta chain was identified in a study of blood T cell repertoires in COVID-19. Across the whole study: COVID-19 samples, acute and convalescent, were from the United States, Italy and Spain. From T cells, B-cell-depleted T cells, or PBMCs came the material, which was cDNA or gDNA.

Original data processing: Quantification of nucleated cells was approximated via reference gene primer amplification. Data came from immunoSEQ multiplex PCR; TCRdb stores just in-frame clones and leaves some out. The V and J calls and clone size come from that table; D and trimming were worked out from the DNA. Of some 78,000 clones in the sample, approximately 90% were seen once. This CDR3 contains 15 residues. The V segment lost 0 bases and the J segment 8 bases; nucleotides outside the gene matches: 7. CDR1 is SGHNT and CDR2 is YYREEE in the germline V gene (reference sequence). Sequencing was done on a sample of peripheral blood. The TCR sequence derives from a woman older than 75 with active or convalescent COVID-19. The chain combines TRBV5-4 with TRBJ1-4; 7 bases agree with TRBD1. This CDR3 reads CASSLGQGKWEKLFF. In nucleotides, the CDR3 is TGTGCCAGCAGCTTGGGACAGGGAAAATGGGAAAAACTGTTTTTT.